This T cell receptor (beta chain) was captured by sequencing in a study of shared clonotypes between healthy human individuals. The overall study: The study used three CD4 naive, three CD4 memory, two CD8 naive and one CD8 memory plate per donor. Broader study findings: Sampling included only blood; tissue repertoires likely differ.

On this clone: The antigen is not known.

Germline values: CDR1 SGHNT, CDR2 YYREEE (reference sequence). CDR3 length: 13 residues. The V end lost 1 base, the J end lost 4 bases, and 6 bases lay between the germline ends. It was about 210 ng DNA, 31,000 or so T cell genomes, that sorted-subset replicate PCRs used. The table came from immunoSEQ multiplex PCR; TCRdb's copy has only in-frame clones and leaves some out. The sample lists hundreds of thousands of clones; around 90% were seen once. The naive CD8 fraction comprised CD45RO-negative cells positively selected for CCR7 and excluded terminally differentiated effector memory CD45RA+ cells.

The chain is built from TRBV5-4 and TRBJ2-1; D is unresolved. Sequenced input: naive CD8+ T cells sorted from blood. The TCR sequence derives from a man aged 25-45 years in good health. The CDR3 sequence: CASSLYNYNEQFF. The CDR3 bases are TGTGCCAGCAGCTTGTATAATTACAATGAGCAGTTCTTC. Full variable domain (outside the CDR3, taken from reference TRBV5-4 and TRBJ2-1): ETGVTQSPTHLIKTRGQQVTLRCSSQSGHNTVSWYQQALGQGPQFIFQYYREEENGRGNFPPRFSGLQFPNYSSELNVNALELDDSALYLCASSLYNYNEQFFGPGTRLTVL.